Many counts were recorded for the clone carrying this T cell receptor (beta chain). Using its own MiXCR run on the reads, TCRdb lists one record per CDR3 protein. The sample lists 170,000 or so distinct CDR3 sequences, approximately 14% occurring once. This sample was included in a study of T cell repertoires in cytomegalovirus infection. The germline V and J ends were trimmed by 0 bases and 4 bases, with 12 bases remaining between them. The CDR3 has 15 residues. The clonotype originates from a human donor in good health (CMV status not recorded). Some clones in this sample may be carry-over from other donors' samples. This sequence joins TRBV12-3 or TRBV12-4 and TRBJ1-2, with unresolved D. Sequencing was performed on PBMCs. In DNA, the CDR3 is TGTGCCAGCAGTTTAGCGCTTGGCAGGAGCTATGGCTACACCTTC. Translating it yields CASSLALGRSYGYTF.